This T cell receptor (beta chain) was identified during a study of blood T cell repertoires in COVID-19. About the study: There were acute and convalescent COVID-19 samples, and they came from the United States, Italy and Spain.

Germline V gene data show CDR1 as SGDLS and CDR2 as YYNGEE. The CDR3 runs 18 residues. Unmatched junction bases numbered 12, after V lost 0 bases and J lost 8 bases. Per the original methods: Amplified reference gene primers provided the basis for estimating nucleated cell counts. Generated by immunoSEQ multiplex PCR, the TCRdb table keeps only in-frame clones and is missing some. That table gives V, J and clone size, and the DNA gave D and trimming. This table holds about 220,000 clones, roughly 80% found once. Participants spanned ages roughly 18 to 90 years and resided in roughly 22 US areas. Sequencing used PBMCs or T cells enriched from blood (not recorded which). This clonotype originated in a woman between 40 and 55 years old who had been exposed to COVID-19. The chain is built from TRBV9 and TRBJ1-4, with 11 bases that match TRBD1. Written as DNA, the CDR3 is TGTGCCAGCAGCGTAGGGGACAGGGGGACCGGTGGTAAGGAAAAACTGTTTTTT. As protein: CASSVGDRGTGGKEKLFF.